This T cell receptor (beta chain) was observed in a study of blood T cell repertoires in COVID-19. Generated by immunoSEQ multiplex PCR, the TCRdb table keeps only in-frame clones and is missing some. Of 250,000 to 300,000 clones listed, roughly 90% are singletons. Germline CDR1 reads MDHEN; CDR2 reads SYDVKM. The ends were cut back, 5 bases at V and 5 bases at J, with 13 bases in the middle. The CDR3 is made up of 14 amino acids. The rearrangement links TRBV28 to TRBJ1-3, with D unresolved. The sequence was collected from a woman under 40 with active or convalescent COVID-19. Sample: peripheral blood. The CDR3 DNA is TGTGCCAGCAGTATAACTACATCCCGAAACACCATATATTTT. Translation gives CASSITTSRNTIYF.